This T cell receptor (beta chain) was recovered during a study of T cell clusters in autoimmune cytopenias. TRB amplification used approximately 250 ng of peripheral blood genomic DNA. The CDR3 length is 16 residues. Germline values: CDR1 LNHNV, CDR2 YYDKDF (reference sequence). One tube held mixed TRB-A and TRB-B primer pools for touch-down PCR. Reprocessing the multiplex PCR reads, TCRdb reports a single entry for every CDR3 protein and omits DNA. The table for this sample gives some 4,500 distinct CDR3 sequences. Its frequency marks this clonotype as medium-sized. Material: peripheral blood. The chain is built from TRBV15 and TRBJ1-4; TCRdb calls TRBD1, which cannot be checked without DNA. The sequence was obtained from a human donor with an autoimmune cytopenia or autoimmune hepatitis (not recorded which). CDR3 residues: CATSSRTGSGSEKLFF. Looking up the rest from reference TRBV15 and TRBJ1-4 gives the full variable domain: DAMVIQNPRYQVTQFGKPVTLSCSQTLNHNVMYWYQQKSSQAPKLLFHYYDKDFNNEADTPDNFQSRRPNTSFCFLDIRSPGLGDTAMYLCATSSRTGSGSEKLFFGSGTQLSVL.